This T cell receptor (beta chain) was recovered during a study of cytomegalovirus exposure and HLA in healthy donors. Study-wide results and caveats: Cytomegalovirus-associated TCR beta chains were listed, numbering some 150. Using the classifier, cytomegalovirus status was reportedly diagnosed with high specificity and sensitivity.

A remark on this clone: The antigen remains unidentified.

TCRdb's copy holds only in-frame clones and misses some; the assay was immunoSEQ multiplex PCR. Among fewer than 120,000 clones listed, around 90% were seen once. The sample comprised PBMCs. The TCR was taken from a woman in her late teens or twenties in good health and CMV-seronegative.

Here the CDR3 reads CASSSLAGGYNEQFF. CDR3 nucleotides: TGTGCCAGCAGCTCGCTAGCGGGAGGGTACAATGAGCAGTTCTTC. The chain links TRBV11-2 to TRBJ2-1; 12 bases align to TRBD2. There are 15 residues in the CDR3. Germline lookup yields CDR1 SGHAT and CDR2 FQNNGV. Trimming at V came to 4 bases and at J to 4 bases, leaving 2 bases not matched to a gene.